This TCR beta chain is drawn from a study of human T cells and chemical hapten exposure. Study details: The upper back received 0.01% DPC by patch testing, with results read at 6 days.

TCRdb re-derived calls from the RACE reads in MiXCR, one entry per CDR3 protein. The sample holds 100,000 to 150,000 distinct CDR3 sequences, around an eighth seen once. Regarding time point: pre-sensitization, week 0. The treatment was: therapeutic diphenylcyclopropenone sensitization with weekly scalp DPC. This clonotype was counted many times. There are 14 residues in the CDR3. Germline lookup yields CDR1 ENHRY and CDR2 SYGVKD. J gave up 4 bases and V 6 bases, and 6 bases lay outside the gene matches. This receptor was obtained from a woman in her late teens or twenties with alopecia areata. Some clones in this sample may be carry-over from other donors' samples. The sample was whole blood, taken in connection with sensitization to the hapten diphenylcyclopropenone (DPC). The V call is TRBV10-3, the J call TRBJ1-1; TRBD1 matches at 9 bases. The DNA for the CDR3 is TGTGCCATCAGCCAGACAGGGGGGAGCACTGAAGCTTTCTTT. Residues: CAISQTGGSTEAFF.